This note documents a single T cell receptor (beta chain) sequence. These data are taken from a study of blood T cell repertoires in COVID-19. Assay used: immunoSEQ multiplex PCR; TCRdb lists only in-frame clones, some missing. Altogether over 55,000 clones are present, roughly 85% being singletons, with the ten largest covering around 20%. The CDR3 consists of 15 residues. The V segment lost 0 bases and the J segment 6 bases; nucleotides outside the gene matches: 1. Germline V gene data show CDR1 as ENHRY and CDR2 as SYGVKD. This sequence originates from a woman at least 80 years old with acute or convalescent COVID-19. Sample: peripheral blood. The rearrangement uses TRBV10-3 and TRBJ1-6; 8 bases fit TRBD1. The CDR3 DNA is TGTGCCATCAGTGAGTCGGGGACAGGTAATTCACCCCTCCACTTT. Its protein product is CAISESGTGNSPLHF.